This is a list of T cell receptor beta chains from one sample in a study of T cell repertoires in aging, cancer and after chemotherapy. TCRdb called the multiplex PCR reads again in MiXCR, with one record for every CDR3 protein. In the table there are a few thousand distinct CDR3 sequences, approximately 25% of which are singletons. The sample taken for sequencing was blood. These receptors were taken from a human donor with a solid tumor. CDR3s include the opening cysteine and the closing phenylalanine or tryptophan. Fields, in order: D gene, V gene, J gene, CDR3 protein. A D gene is named only where the DNA matches it firmly.

D: -; V: TRBV20-1; J: TRBJ2-4; CDR3: CSAREGLGIAKNIQYF
D: -; V: TRBV7-6; J: TRBJ1-1; CDR3: CASSPLGRITNTEAFF
D: -; V: TRBV11-1; J: TRBJ1-1; CDR3: CASSLGLHTEAFF
D: TRBD1; V: TRBV10-3; J: TRBJ1-1; CDR3: CAIIADRATEAFF
D: -; V: TRBV7-2; J: TRBJ2-4; CDR3: CASSPGLAKNIQYF
D: TRBD1; V: TRBV6-2/TRBV6-3; J: TRBJ2-7; CDR3: CASRTQRQGYEQYF
D: -; V: TRBV11-1; J: TRBJ1-3; CDR3: CASSLSRAGNTIYF
D: -; V: TRBV20-1; J: TRBJ1-3; CDR3: CSARAIAGNTIYF
D: -; V: TRBV19; J: TRBJ1-2; CDR3: CASSIRPSRNYGYTF
D: TRBD1; V: TRBV19; J: TRBJ1-2; CDR3: CASSTRDRGIGYTF
D: -; V: TRBV6-5; J: TRBJ1-2; CDR3: CASSYSSGNYGYTF
D: -; V: TRBV19; J: TRBJ2-1; CDR3: CASRGARYEQFF
D: TRBD1; V: TRBV6-5; J: TRBJ1-2; CDR3: CASKLQGGANYGYTF
D: -; V: TRBV5-1; J: TRBJ2-2; CDR3: CASSLWSTGELFF
D: -; V: TRBV12-3/TRBV12-4; J: TRBJ2-5; CDR3: CASSLWSKETQYF
D: -; V: TRBV7-2; J: TRBJ1-1; CDR3: CASSLSANTEAFF
D: TRBD1; V: TRBV19; J: TRBJ2-3; CDR3: CASKYSTGRVTDTQYF
D: TRBD1; V: TRBV27; J: TRBJ1-2; CDR3: CASSYSGTVYGYTF
D: -; V: TRBV7-2; J: TRBJ2-7; CDR3: CASSSAAKYEQYF
D: TRBD1; V: TRBV19; J: TRBJ1-6; CDR3: CASSTQGQGGSPLHF
D: -; V: TRBV20-1; J: TRBJ1-2; CDR3: CSATRTNYGYTF
D: TRBD1; V: TRBV6-8; J: TRBJ1-1; CDR3: CASSYQGQGAPLMNTEAFF
D: TRBD1; V: TRBV20-1; J: TRBJ2-1; CDR3: CSARGRTGLSSYNEQFF
D: TRBD2; V: TRBV6-1; J: TRBJ2-2; CDR3: CASSDFASLAGGYTGELFF
D: -; V: TRBV7-9; J: TRBJ2-7; CDR3: CASSVWTYPNYEQYF
D: -; V: TRBV20-1; J: TRBJ1-2; CDR3: CSALSPGEANYGYTF
D: -; V: TRBV10-3; J: TRBJ1-1; CDR3: CAISESTGRNRSTEAFF
D: TRBD1; V: TRBV5-6; J: TRBJ2-5; CDR3: CASVRQGAFETQYF
D: TRBD1; V: TRBV7-9; J: TRBJ1-2; CDR3: CASSPSRTGDGYTF
D: TRBD2; V: TRBV19; J: TRBJ2-1; CDR3: CASSVAGGHHEQFF
D: TRBD1; V: TRBV6-6; J: TRBJ2-4; CDR3: CASSYSLGQRKNIQYF
D: TRBD2; V: TRBV6-5; J: TRBJ2-7; CDR3: CASRRLAGGNTYEQYF
D: TRBD1; V: TRBV6-5; J: TRBJ2-1; CDR3: CASSAGTGNEQFF
D: -; V: TRBV6-2/TRBV6-3; J: TRBJ1-2; CDR3: CASSYPMNYGYTF
D: -; V: TRBV2; J: TRBJ1-1; CDR3: CASSIGKGTEAFF
D: -; V: TRBV14; J: TRBJ2-6; CDR3: CASSQDDRGGCFSGANVLTF
D: -; V: TRBV5-4; J: TRBJ1-1; CDR3: CASSLAGQFTEAFF
D: TRBD1; V: TRBV6-2/TRBV6-3; J: TRBJ1-5; CDR3: CASSGSRDRDSNQPQHF
D: -; V: TRBV4-3; J: TRBJ2-7; CDR3: CASSQDLGGYEQYF
D: -; V: TRBV20-1; J: TRBJ2-5; CDR3: CSAIRQETQYF
D: TRBD1; V: TRBV6-5; J: TRBJ1-4; CDR3: CASSQTGGGEKLFF